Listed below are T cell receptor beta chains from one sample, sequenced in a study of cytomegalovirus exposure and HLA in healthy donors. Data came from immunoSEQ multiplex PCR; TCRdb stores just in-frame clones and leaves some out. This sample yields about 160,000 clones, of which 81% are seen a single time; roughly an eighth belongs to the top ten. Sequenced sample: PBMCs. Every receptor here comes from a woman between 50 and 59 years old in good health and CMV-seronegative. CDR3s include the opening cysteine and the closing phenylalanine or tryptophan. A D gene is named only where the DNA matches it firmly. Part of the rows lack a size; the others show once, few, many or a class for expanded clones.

CDR3nt: TGTGCCAGCAGCTTCCTAGTGAATGAGCAGTTCTTC
CDR3aa: CASSFLVNEQFF
j_gene: TRBJ2-1
abundance: few
d_gene: -
v_gene: TRBV7-2

CDR3nt: TGTGCCAGTAGATCCTCGTTTCGGAGCTCTGGGGCCAACGTCCTGACTTTC
CDR3aa: CASRSSFRSSGANVLTF
j_gene: TRBJ2-6
abundance: -
d_gene: -
v_gene: TRBV19

CDR3nt: TGTGCCTGGGGCACCGCGGCTGGTAATGAAAAACTGTTTTTT
CDR3aa: CAWGTAAGNEKLFF
j_gene: TRBJ1-4
abundance: -
d_gene: -
v_gene: TRBV30

CDR3nt: TGCGCCAGCAGACGAACTACCAACACTGAAGCTTTCTTT
CDR3aa: CASRRTTNTEAFF
j_gene: TRBJ1-1
abundance: few
d_gene: -
v_gene: TRBV5-1

CDR3nt: TGTGCCAGCAGCGTAGAAGGGGGTTCTGGGTCACCCCTCCACTTT
CDR3aa: CASSVEGGSGSPLHF
j_gene: TRBJ1-6
abundance: -
d_gene: -
v_gene: TRBV9

CDR3nt: TGTGCCAGCAGCCAAGATGGGGGGAGGGCTTTCTTT
CDR3aa: CASSQDGGRAFF
j_gene: TRBJ1-1
abundance: -
d_gene: -
v_gene: TRBV4-2

CDR3nt: TGTGCCAGCAGCACAAGACAGGGGGCCGGCACAGATACGCAGTATTTT
CDR3aa: CASSTRQGAGTDTQYF
j_gene: TRBJ2-3
abundance: -
d_gene: TRBD1
v_gene: TRBV9

CDR3nt: TGTGCCAGTAGTATCGGGGGGGGCAGCACGCAGTATTTT
CDR3aa: CASSIGGGSTQYF
j_gene: TRBJ2-3
abundance: few
d_gene: TRBD2
v_gene: TRBV19

CDR3nt: TGTGCCAGCAGCAAATGGAGTTCAGGGAATCAGCCCCAGCATTTT
CDR3aa: CASSKWSSGNQPQHF
j_gene: TRBJ1-5
abundance: few
d_gene: -
v_gene: TRBV7-2

CDR3nt: TGTGCCAGCAGCTTGGAAGCGCAGTACGAGCAGTACTTC
CDR3aa: CASSLEAQYEQYF
j_gene: TRBJ2-7
abundance: -
d_gene: -
v_gene: TRBV5-4

CDR3nt: TGTGCCAGCAGCCTTCCGGGAGCGGATACGCAGTATTTT
CDR3aa: CASSLPGADTQYF
j_gene: TRBJ2-3
abundance: -
d_gene: -
v_gene: TRBV4-2

CDR3nt: TGTGCCAGCAGCGTGGGACAGGGTAATGAAAAACTGTTTTTT
CDR3aa: CASSVGQGNEKLFF
j_gene: TRBJ1-4
abundance: -
d_gene: TRBD1
v_gene: TRBV11-1

CDR3nt: TGTGCCATCAGAGCCCGGGACAGCGAAGAGACCCAGTACTTC
CDR3aa: CAIRARDSEETQYF
j_gene: TRBJ2-5
abundance: -
d_gene: TRBD1
v_gene: TRBV10-3

CDR3nt: TGTGCCAGCGTCAAGTCCCAGGGCGGCACTGAAGCTTTCTTT
CDR3aa: CASVKSQGGTEAFF
j_gene: TRBJ1-1
abundance: -
d_gene: -
v_gene: TRBV6-6

CDR3nt: TGTGCCAGCAGCTTAAGTAGCGGACCCTCCTACGAGCAGTACTTC
CDR3aa: CASSLSSGPSYEQYF
j_gene: TRBJ2-7
abundance: -
d_gene: -
v_gene: TRBV7-2

CDR3nt: TGTGCCAGCAGTAATACAGGGGACTCTGGAAACACCATATATTTT
CDR3aa: CASSNTGDSGNTIYF
j_gene: TRBJ1-3
abundance: -
d_gene: TRBD1
v_gene: TRBV25-1

CDR3nt: TGCGCCAGCAGCTTGGCCAACGAGCAGTACTTC
CDR3aa: CASSLANEQYF
j_gene: TRBJ2-7
abundance: -
d_gene: -
v_gene: TRBV5-1

CDR3nt: TGTGCCTGGAGTGTTTGGGGAAGGGGCGATAACACCGGGGAGCTGTTTTTT
CDR3aa: CAWSVWGRGDNTGELFF
j_gene: TRBJ2-2
abundance: -
d_gene: -
v_gene: TRBV30

CDR3nt: TGTGCCAGCAGCCCCAAGACAGGGTGGGATTCCGAAGCTTTCTTT
CDR3aa: CASSPKTGWDSEAFF
j_gene: TRBJ1-1
abundance: -
d_gene: TRBD1
v_gene: TRBV9

CDR3nt: TGTGCCAGCGAGAGCGGATTAGAGCAGTACTTC
CDR3aa: CASESGLEQYF
j_gene: TRBJ2-7
abundance: few
d_gene: -
v_gene: TRBV28

CDR3nt: TGTGCCAGTAGTATGCAGGGGTTGGTTTCCAATCAGCCCCAGCATTTT
CDR3aa: CASSMQGLVSNQPQHF
j_gene: TRBJ1-5
abundance: once
d_gene: -
v_gene: TRBV19

CDR3nt: TGTGCCAGCAGCCGACAGGGGGCTGGATATGGCTACACCTTC
CDR3aa: CASSRQGAGYGYTF
j_gene: TRBJ1-2
abundance: once
d_gene: TRBD1
v_gene: TRBV27

CDR3nt: TGTGCCAGCAGCTACCCTCCCGGGCAGGGAAACGGCTACACCTTC
CDR3aa: CASSYPPGQGNGYTF
j_gene: TRBJ1-2
abundance: few
d_gene: -
v_gene: TRBV7-2

CDR3nt: TGTTCCAGCAGCTTGGGACAGGGAGACAATCAGCCCCAGCATTTT
CDR3aa: CSSSLGQGDNQPQHF
j_gene: TRBJ1-5
abundance: -
d_gene: TRBD1
v_gene: TRBV7-9

CDR3nt: TGTGCCAGCACGGACAGGGGAGGAGGCTATGGCTACACCTTC
CDR3aa: CASTDRGGGYGYTF
j_gene: TRBJ1-2
abundance: -
d_gene: TRBD1
v_gene: TRBV7-9

CDR3nt: TGTGCCAGCAGTTTTGGACAGAGCTCCTACGAGCAGTACTTC
CDR3aa: CASSFGQSSYEQYF
j_gene: TRBJ2-7
abundance: -
d_gene: -
v_gene: TRBV5-6

CDR3nt: TGTGCCAGCAGCGACGAGGGCCGTAAGGGCTATGGCTACACCTTC
CDR3aa: CASSDEGRKGYGYTF
j_gene: TRBJ1-2
abundance: few
d_gene: -
v_gene: TRBV7-8

CDR3nt: TGTGCCACCGCGGGACAGACAGATACGCAGTATTTT
CDR3aa: CATAGQTDTQYF
j_gene: TRBJ2-3
abundance: -
d_gene: -
v_gene: TRBV6-1

CDR3nt: TGTTCCAGCAGCCGGGAATTCTACGAGCAGTACTTC
CDR3aa: CSSSREFYEQYF
j_gene: TRBJ2-7
abundance: -
d_gene: -
v_gene: TRBV7-9

CDR3nt: TGTGCCAGTAGTCCCACAGGGTTCAATCAGCCCCAGCATTTT
CDR3aa: CASSPTGFNQPQHF
j_gene: TRBJ1-5
abundance: few
d_gene: -
v_gene: TRBV19

CDR3nt: TGTGCCAGCAGTTTAGACTCAGACACGCAGTATTTT
CDR3aa: CASSLDSDTQYF
j_gene: TRBJ2-3
abundance: -
d_gene: -
v_gene: TRBV27

CDR3nt: TGTGCCAGCAGCTTCGGGGAGACCCAGTACTTC
CDR3aa: CASSFGETQYF
j_gene: TRBJ2-5
abundance: once
d_gene: -
v_gene: TRBV7-2

CDR3nt: TGTGCCAGCAGCTTGACGGGGGGCGAGACCCAGTACTTC
CDR3aa: CASSLTGGETQYF
j_gene: TRBJ2-5
abundance: once
d_gene: -
v_gene: TRBV5-6

CDR3nt: TGTGCCAGCAGCTCCCAGGGGGGTAGCACTGAAGCTTTCTTT
CDR3aa: CASSSQGGSTEAFF
j_gene: TRBJ1-1
abundance: once
d_gene: TRBD1
v_gene: TRBV7-9

CDR3nt: TGTGCCAGCAGGATCACGGCAGGGGGCCTGACCAAAAACATTCAGTACTTC
CDR3aa: CASRITAGGLTKNIQYF
j_gene: TRBJ2-4
abundance: -
d_gene: TRBD1
v_gene: TRBV27

CDR3nt: TGTGCCAGCAGCCGTGAGGAACGCACTGAAGCTTTCTTT
CDR3aa: CASSREERTEAFF
j_gene: TRBJ1-1
abundance: -
d_gene: -
v_gene: TRBV28

CDR3nt: TGTTCCAGCTCACCCACTGCGGGAAAACTGTTTTTT
CDR3aa: CSSSPTAGKLFF
j_gene: TRBJ1-4
abundance: few
d_gene: -
v_gene: TRBV7-9

CDR3nt: TGTGCCAGCAGCTTAGGGCGGGGGAGGACTGAAGCTTTCTTT
CDR3aa: CASSLGRGRTEAFF
j_gene: TRBJ1-1
abundance: -
d_gene: -
v_gene: TRBV7-9

CDR3nt: TGTGCCAGCAGTGCGTCCGGGACAGAGGGCTACACCTTC
CDR3aa: CASSASGTEGYTF
j_gene: TRBJ1-2
abundance: -
d_gene: TRBD1
v_gene: TRBV25-1

CDR3nt: TGTGCCAGCAGCCACTCTACGACAGTTAACTATGGCTACACCTTC
CDR3aa: CASSHSTTVNYGYTF
j_gene: TRBJ1-2
abundance: -
d_gene: -
v_gene: TRBV7-9

CDR3nt: TGTGCCAGTAGCCAGATACAGGGGCGAGATGGCTACACCTTC
CDR3aa: CASSQIQGRDGYTF
j_gene: TRBJ1-2
abundance: -
d_gene: TRBD1
v_gene: TRBV19

CDR3nt: TGTGCCAGCAGTTTCCGGGAGTACAATCAGCCCCAGCATTTT
CDR3aa: CASSFREYNQPQHF
j_gene: TRBJ1-5
abundance: -
d_gene: -
v_gene: TRBV28

CDR3nt: TGCGCCAGCAGCTTAATTCCCGAGAGCGAGCAGTACTTC
CDR3aa: CASSLIPESEQYF
j_gene: TRBJ2-7
abundance: -
d_gene: -
v_gene: TRBV5-1

CDR3nt: TGTGCCAGCAGTCCGGGGCGGGAGTACTACGAGCAGTACTTC
CDR3aa: CASSPGREYYEQYF
j_gene: TRBJ2-7
abundance: -
d_gene: TRBD2
v_gene: TRBV2

CDR3nt: TGCGCCAGCGTCTCCCAGGGGCTGGAGACCCAGTACTTC
CDR3aa: CASVSQGLETQYF
j_gene: TRBJ2-5
abundance: -
d_gene: -
v_gene: TRBV5-1

CDR3nt: TGTGCCAGCAGCCAAGGTTACCAGGCGGGTCCGCGGAATGAGCAGTTCTTC
CDR3aa: CASSQGYQAGPRNEQFF
j_gene: TRBJ2-1
abundance: -
d_gene: -
v_gene: TRBV4-2

CDR3nt: TGTGCCAGCAGTCCTTCGGCCCTAGGTGTCTACGAGCAGTACTTC
CDR3aa: CASSPSALGVYEQYF
j_gene: TRBJ2-7
abundance: -
d_gene: -
v_gene: TRBV28

CDR3nt: TGTGCCAGTAGTATAGATTCATCTAGCGGGGGAGGAGAGACCCAGTACTTC
CDR3aa: CASSIDSSSGGGETQYF
j_gene: TRBJ2-5
abundance: once
d_gene: TRBD2
v_gene: TRBV19

CDR3nt: TGTGCCAGCAGCGAACAGGCGAGTAATTCACCCCTCCACTTT
CDR3aa: CASSEQASNSPLHF
j_gene: TRBJ1-6
abundance: few
d_gene: -
v_gene: TRBV9

CDR3nt: TGTGCCAGCAGCTTAGACGCGGTAGGAGGGGGCGATTCACCCCTCCACTTT
CDR3aa: CASSLDAVGGGDSPLHF
j_gene: TRBJ1-6
abundance: -
d_gene: TRBD1
v_gene: TRBV7-8

CDR3nt: TGTGCCACCACAATCTGGGGACACAACTATGGCTACACCTTC
CDR3aa: CATTIWGHNYGYTF
j_gene: TRBJ1-2
abundance: -
d_gene: -
v_gene: TRBV2

CDR3nt: TGTGCCAGCAGTCTGCTAGCGGGGCCGTACAATGAGCAGTTCTTC
CDR3aa: CASSLLAGPYNEQFF
j_gene: TRBJ2-1
abundance: -
d_gene: TRBD2
v_gene: TRBV7-2

CDR3nt: TGTGCCAGCAGCTTAGAGAGGAAACTCTCCTACGAGCAGTACTTC
CDR3aa: CASSLERKLSYEQYF
j_gene: TRBJ2-7
abundance: -
d_gene: -
v_gene: TRBV11-2

CDR3nt: TGCAGTGCTGGGACAACAGATACGCAGTATTTT
CDR3aa: CSAGTTDTQYF
j_gene: TRBJ2-3
abundance: -
d_gene: -
v_gene: TRBV20-1

CDR3nt: TGTGCCAGCTCAACCAATCCGGATCAGCCCCAGCATTTT
CDR3aa: CASSTNPDQPQHF
j_gene: TRBJ1-5
abundance: -
d_gene: -
v_gene: TRBV18

CDR3nt: TGTGCCAGCAGCTACCCTGGGCCTCACACAGATACGCAGTATTTT
CDR3aa: CASSYPGPHTDTQYF
j_gene: TRBJ2-3
abundance: -
d_gene: -
v_gene: TRBV7-9

CDR3nt: TGTGCCAGCAGCCCAGGACAGGGGGAGTTAAAAGAGACCCAGTACTTC
CDR3aa: CASSPGQGELKETQYF
j_gene: TRBJ2-5
abundance: once
d_gene: TRBD1
v_gene: TRBV11-1

CDR3nt: TGCGCCAGCAGCCCGGAAGGGGGCATGAACACTGAAGCTTTCTTT
CDR3aa: CASSPEGGMNTEAFF
j_gene: TRBJ1-1
abundance: -
d_gene: TRBD1
v_gene: TRBV5-1